What follows describes a single T cell receptor (beta chain). This entry comes from a study of blood T cell repertoires in COVID-19. For the study at large: In each case, the material was cDNA or gDNA derived from T cells, B-cell-depleted T cells, or PBMCs.

V lost 4 bases to trimming and J lost 0 bases, with 17 bases between them. Germline loops: CDR1 SGHKS, CDR2 YYEKEE (reference sequence). This CDR3 is built from 18 residues. Some clones are missing from TCRdb's copy, which holds only in-frame ones; the method was immunoSEQ multiplex PCR. Among a few hundred thousand clones, 87% were seen once, and the ten largest hold less than 2.5%. What was sequenced was peripheral blood. The TCR was taken from a man between 18 and 35 years old with active or convalescent COVID-19. The V gene is TRBV5-5, the J gene TRBJ1-6; tentatively, D is TRBD1 (6 bases). The CDR3 nucleotides read TGTGCCAGCAGCGCCCAGGGGCACCTCAGCTCCTATAATTCACCCCTCCACTTT. Its protein is CASSAQGHLSSYNSPLHF.